These T cell receptor beta chains were read from a single sample in a study of blood T cells in healthy people across ages. One entry per CDR3 protein, called by TCRdb with MiXCR from the 5' RACE reads. The table lists some 1.7 million distinct CDR3 sequences, approximately 28% of them singletons. Sequencing was performed on blood. The receptors come from a woman aged 25-40 years in good health. CDR3s include the opening cysteine and the closing phenylalanine or tryptophan. D genes are given only for firm matches. Clone size, where shown, is once, few, many, or a class for clones that have expanded.

>TRBV7-6|few|TRBJ1-4|TRBD1
CASSLTPGQGSEKLFF
TGTGCCAGCAGCTTAACGCCGGGACAGGGAAGTGAAAAACTGTTTTTT
>TRBV7-8|-|TRBJ1-2|-
CASSNGPGIGYTF
TGTGCCAGCAGCAACGGACCAGGGATTGGCTACACCTTC
>TRBV6-2/TRBV6-3|many|TRBJ2-5|-
CASSYLPGSEGETQYF
TGTGCCAGCAGTTACCTGCCGGGTAGCGAGGGAGAGACCCAGTACTTC
>TRBV20-1|many|TRBJ1-2|TRBD1
CSATPTGEGYTF
TGCAGTGCTACTCCGACAGGGGAAGGCTACACCTTC
>TRBV2|-|TRBJ2-1|TRBD2
CASRMTSGNEQFF
TGTGCCAGCAGGATGACTAGCGGGAACGAGCAGTTCTTC
>TRBV7-3|-|TRBJ1-1|-
CASSLITVMNTEAFF
TGTGCCAGCAGCTTAATAACGGTCATGAACACTGAAGCTTTCTTT
>TRBV7-9|many|TRBJ2-7|TRBD2
CASSLRTSGNEQYF
TGTGCCAGCAGCTTAAGGACTAGCGGAAACGAGCAGTACTTC
>TRBV7-2|-|TRBJ2-1|TRBD2
CASRPALAGDEQFF
TGTGCCAGCCGACCGGCACTAGCGGGAGATGAGCAGTTCTTC
>TRBV6-5|-|TRBJ2-5|TRBD1
CASSRAQGVGETQYF
TGTGCCAGCAGTCGCGCACAGGGGGTGGGAGAGACCCAGTACTTC
>TRBV7-2|-|TRBJ2-3|-
CASSEGLNTQYF
TGTGCCAGCAGTGAGGGTCTGAATACGCAGTATTTT
>TRBV7-2|-|TRBJ1-2|-
CASSQLVVLRIQDYGYTF
TGTGCCAGCAGTCAATTAGTTGTGCTTCGCATTCAGGACTATGGCTACACCTTC
>TRBV7-2|-|TRBJ2-7|TRBD2
CASSRWALAGEYNEQYF
TGTGCCAGCAGCCGCTGGGCCCTAGCGGGGGAGTACAATGAGCAGTACTTC
>TRBV25-1|-|TRBJ2-5|-
CASSELGLKTQYF
TGTGCCAGCAGTGAATTGGGCCTTAAGACCCAGTACTTC
>TRBV7-2|-|TRBJ2-3|TRBD2
CASNQAGGRSTDTQYF
TGTGCCAGCAACCAAGCGGGAGGCCGCAGCACAGATACGCAGTATTTT
>TRBV20-1|-|TRBJ2-7|-
CSAPDSRSYEQYF
TGCAGTGCTCCCGACTCCCGTTCCTACGAGCAGTACTTC
>TRBV5-6|-|TRBJ2-6|-
CASSFFSGTNVLTF
TGTGCCAGCAGCTTCTTTTCTGGGACCAACGTCCTGACTTTC
>TRBV5-1|many|TRBJ2-7|-
CASREVAGSYEQYF
TGCGCCAGCAGGGAAGTGGCAGGGAGTTACGAGCAGTACTTC
>TRBV10-3|many|TRBJ2-7|TRBD2
CAISEVGASGAYEQYF
TGTGCCATCAGTGAGGTAGGGGCTAGCGGAGCCTACGAGCAGTACTTC
>TRBV12-3/TRBV12-4|few|TRBJ2-1|-
CASSPGGPVYNEQFF
TGTGCCAGCAGCCCTGGGGGGCCAGTTTACAATGAGCAGTTCTTC
>TRBV6-6|few|TRBJ1-2|-
CASSYSAGGYTF
TGTGCCAGCAGTTACTCAGCCGGCGGCTACACCTTC
>TRBV11-2|-|TRBJ2-7|-
CASSESPSGEQYF
TGTGCCAGCAGCGAATCGCCGAGCGGCGAGCAGTACTTC
>TRBV4-3|few|TRBJ1-6|-
CASSQETGRGYSPLHF
TGCGCCAGCAGCCAAGAAACCGGCAGGGGTTATTCACCCCTCCACTTT
>TRBV28|-|TRBJ2-5|-
CASSLWGRRLHETQYF
TGTGCCAGCAGTTTATGGGGGAGGAGGCTCCATGAGACCCAGTACTTC
>TRBV12-3/TRBV12-4|-|TRBJ2-7|TRBD1
CASSLIGGEYEQYF
TGTGCCAGCAGTTTAATAGGGGGCGAGTACGAGCAGTACTTC
>TRBV5-1|-|TRBJ1-2|TRBD1
CAGSSRTGFYGYTF
TGCGCCGGCAGCTCGCGGACAGGCTTCTATGGCTACACCTTC
>TRBV7-2|-|TRBJ1-1|TRBD1
CASSARGGSTEAFF
TGTGCCAGCAGCGCCAGGGGGGGTAGCACTGAAGCTTTCTTT
>TRBV7-6|many|TRBJ2-5|TRBD1
CASSSRTGLQETQYF
TGTGCCAGCAGCTCGAGGACAGGGTTACAAGAGACCCAGTACTTC
>TRBV6-6|-|TRBJ1-2|-
CASSQDVLYGYTF
TGTGCCAGCAGTCAGGACGTACTCTATGGCTACACCTTC
>TRBV6-6|-|TRBJ2-1|-
CAGREADTYNEQFF
TGTGCCGGCAGAGAGGCAGATACCTACAATGAGCAGTTCTTC
>TRBV30|-|TRBJ2-5|-
CAWSGVQTGTQYF
TGTGCCTGGAGTGGGGTACAGACGGGGACCCAGTACTTC
>TRBV20-1|few|TRBJ1-6|-
CSARPGYYNSPLHF
TGCAGTGCTCGCCCCGGCTACTATAATTCACCCCTCCACTTT
>TRBV7-6|many|TRBJ2-7|-
CASSFGTYYEQYF
TGTGCCAGCAGCTTTGGGACCTACTACGAGCAGTACTTC
>TRBV29-1|many|TRBJ2-7|-
CSVERTETGQYF
TGCAGCGTTGAGCGGACCGAAACCGGGCAGTACTTC
>TRBV3-1|-|TRBJ2-7|-
CASSPGGDRVYEQYF
TGTGCCAGCTCCCCGGGGGGGGACAGGGTCTACGAGCAGTACTTC
>TRBV25-1|few|TRBJ2-2|TRBD2
CASSDLGRESGELFF
TGTGCCAGCAGTGACCTGGGGCGGGAGTCCGGGGAGCTGTTTTTT
>TRBV27|few|TRBJ1-6|-
CASSFRERNSPLHF
TGTGCCAGCAGTTTCAGGGAGAGGAATTCACCCCTCCACTTT
>TRBV5-1|-|TRBJ1-1|TRBD1
CASQSGTVNTEAFF
TGCGCCAGTCAGAGTGGGACAGTGAACACTGAAGCTTTCTTT
>TRBV7-2|many|TRBJ2-7|TRBD2
CASSLSLAGRYEQYF
TGTGCCAGCAGCTTAAGTCTAGCGGGGCGCTACGAGCAGTACTTC
>TRBV12-3/TRBV12-4|-|TRBJ1-1|-
CASGTFGNTEAFF
TGTGCCAGCGGGACCTTTGGGAACACTGAAGCTTTCTTT
>TRBV20-1|-|TRBJ2-7|TRBD2
CSAPGGSSEQYF
TGCAGTGCTCCGGGGGGTAGTTCCGAGCAGTACTTC
>TRBV6-6|-|TRBJ2-2|-
CASSGGIGTGELFF
TGTGCCAGCAGTGGGGGAATAGGGACCGGGGAGCTGTTTTTT
>TRBV21-1|-|TRBJ1-5|-
CASSKGDQPQHF
TGTGCCAGCAGCAAAGGGGATCAGCCCCAGCATTTT
>TRBV6-4|-|TRBJ2-7|-
CASRALPSHEQYF
TGTGCCAGCAGGGCCCTCCCGAGCCACGAGCAGTACTTC
>TRBV6-1|-|TRBJ1-5|-
CASSGGRYIPYNSNQPQHF
TGTGCCAGCAGTGGTGGGAGGTATATCCCCTATAATAGCAATCAGCCCCAGCATTTT
>TRBV6-6|-|TRBJ2-2|-
CASRGTQGRTGELFF
TGTGCCAGCAGGGGGACACAGGGTCGCACCGGGGAGCTGTTTTTT
>TRBV7-9|many|TRBJ2-3|-
CASSPGSSSTDTQYF
TGTGCCAGCAGCCCAGGGTCTTCTAGCACAGATACGCAGTATTTT
>TRBV14|few|TRBJ2-5|TRBD2
CASSDGGTQETQYF
TGTGCCAGCAGTGACGGGGGGACCCAAGAGACCCAGTACTTC
>TRBV5-3|-|TRBJ2-1|TRBD2
CARSLTGLARYQGQFF
TGTGCCAGAAGCTTGACGGGACTAGCGCGATATCAGGGTCAGTTCTTC
>TRBV21-1|once|TRBJ2-5|-
CASSARTSGRPATQYF
TGTGCCAGCAGCGCTCGGACTAGCGGGAGGCCCGCGACCCAGTACTTC
>TRBV9|few|TRBJ1-4|-
CASSVAGGASEKLFF
TGTGCCAGCAGCGTTGCGGGGGGGGCGAGTGAAAAACTGTTTTTT
>TRBV2|-|TRBJ2-5|-
CASNQGVGETQYF
TGTGCCAGCAACCAAGGAGTAGGAGAGACCCAGTACTTC
>TRBV5-1|few|TRBJ2-1|-
CASSLPRLNYNEQFF
TGCGCCAGCAGCTTGCCTAGGTTAAACTACAATGAGCAGTTCTTC
>TRBV2|-|TRBJ2-5|-
CASSGPGSVAQYF
TGTGCCAGCAGTGGGCCGGGTTCCGTGGCCCAGTACTTC
>TRBV20-1|-|TRBJ2-3|TRBD2
CSVETSGRPDTQYF
TGCAGTGTTGAGACTAGCGGGAGACCAGATACGCAGTATTTT
>TRBV12-3/TRBV12-4|many|TRBJ2-4|TRBD1
CASSAGQGFQYF
TGTGCCAGCAGCGCGGGACAGGGTTTTCAGTACTTC
>TRBV7-2|-|TRBJ2-7|TRBD1
CASSLWNRGWDEQYF
TGTGCCAGCAGCTTGTGGAACAGGGGCTGGGACGAGCAGTACTTC
>TRBV11-3|-|TRBJ2-5|TRBD1
CASSQSGRGKETQYF
TGTGCCAGCAGCCAAAGCGGCAGGGGGAAAGAGACCCAGTACTTC
>TRBV10-3|-|TRBJ1-1|-
CAISDRPNTEAFF
TGTGCCATCAGTGACAGACCCAACACTGAAGCTTTCTTT